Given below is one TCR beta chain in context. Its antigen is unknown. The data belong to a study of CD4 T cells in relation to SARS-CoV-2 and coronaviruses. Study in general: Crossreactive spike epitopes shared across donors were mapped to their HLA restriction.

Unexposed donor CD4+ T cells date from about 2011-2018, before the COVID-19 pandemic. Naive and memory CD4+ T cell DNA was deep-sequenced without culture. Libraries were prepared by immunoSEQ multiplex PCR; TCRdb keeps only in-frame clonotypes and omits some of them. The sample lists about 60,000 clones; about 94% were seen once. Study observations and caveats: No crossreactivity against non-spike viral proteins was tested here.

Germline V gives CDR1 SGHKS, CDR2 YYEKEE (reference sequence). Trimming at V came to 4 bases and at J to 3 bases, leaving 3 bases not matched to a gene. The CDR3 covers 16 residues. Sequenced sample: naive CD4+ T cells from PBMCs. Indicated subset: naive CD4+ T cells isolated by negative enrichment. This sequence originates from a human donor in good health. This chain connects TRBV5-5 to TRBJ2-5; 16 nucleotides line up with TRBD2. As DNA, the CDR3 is TGTGCCAGCAGCAAGGGACTAGCGGGAGGGGAAGAGACCCAGTACTTC. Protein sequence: CASSKGLAGGEETQYF.